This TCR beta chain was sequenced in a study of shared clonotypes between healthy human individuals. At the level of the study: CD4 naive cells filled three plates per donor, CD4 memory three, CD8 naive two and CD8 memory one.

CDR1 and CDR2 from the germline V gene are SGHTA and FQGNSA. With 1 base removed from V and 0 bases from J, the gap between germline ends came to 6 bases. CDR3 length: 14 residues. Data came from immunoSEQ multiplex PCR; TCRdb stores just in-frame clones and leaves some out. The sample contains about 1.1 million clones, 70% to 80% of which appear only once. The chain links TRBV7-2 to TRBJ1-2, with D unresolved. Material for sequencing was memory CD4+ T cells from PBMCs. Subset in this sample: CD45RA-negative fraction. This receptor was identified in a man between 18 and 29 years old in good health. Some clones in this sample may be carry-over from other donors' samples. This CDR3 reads CASSLEAANYGYTF. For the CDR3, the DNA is TGTGCCAGCAGCTTAGAGGCAGCTAACTATGGCTACACCTTC.